Below are 14 T cell receptor beta chains sequenced from a single sample in a study of human T cells and chemical hapten exposure. Regarding time point: patch test 3, about 24 weeks after DPC sensitization. Treatment described: therapeutic diphenylcyclopropenone sensitization with weekly scalp DPC. TCRdb redid the calling of the RACE reads with MiXCR, one entry per CDR3 protein. The table lists over 55,000 distinct CDR3 sequences, over 8.5% of them singletons. This specimen consisted of whole blood, obtained in connection with sensitization to the hapten diphenylcyclopropenone (DPC). All receptors come from a woman aged 45-65 years with alopecia areata. Some clones in this sample may be carry-over from other donors' samples.

This clonotype turned up a few times. The chain employs TRBV3-1 and TRBJ2-7, with TRBD1 as a possible D gene (5 bases). The V end lost 0 bases, the J end lost 1 base, and 13 bases lay between the germline ends. Looked up from germline, CDR1 is LGHDT and CDR2 is YNNKEL (reference sequence). This CDR3 region has 16 residues. DNA for the CDR3: TGTGCCAGCAGCCAAGATTTAGCCAGGGTGTCCTACGAGCAGTACTTC. This codes for CASSQDLARVSYEQYF.

This clonotype was recorded many times. The chain carries TRBV2 and TRBJ1-4; no reliable D call. The CDR3 contains 13 residues. Between the trimmed V and J ends, which lost 7 bases and 7 bases, there was a span of 13 bases. Germline V CDR1 and CDR2: SNHLY, FYNNEI. The CDR3 nucleotides are TGTGCCAGCACTATGACTTGGGGTGAAAAACTGTTTTTT. Translation: CASTMTWGEKLFF. The full variable domain, rest sourced from reference TRBV2 and TRBJ1-4, is EPEVTQTPSHQVTQMGQEVILRCVPISNHLYFYWYRQILGQKVEFLVSFYNNEISEKSEIFDDQFSVERPDGSNFTLKIRSTKLEDSAMYFCASTMTWGEKLFFGSGTQLSVL.

The V and J genes are TRBV3-1 and TRBJ2-5; 13 bases match TRBD2. The trim removed 0 bases at V and 4 bases at J, leaving 2 bases unmatched. The CDR3 consists of 16 residues. Germline CDR1 is LGHDT and CDR2 is YNNKEL (reference sequence). The CDR3 spells CASSQERLAGGETQYF. In DNA, the CDR3 is TGTGCCAGCAGCCAAGAACGACTAGCGGGAGGAGAGACCCAGTACTTC.

The chain is built from TRBV20-1 and TRBJ1-6; 10 nucleotides line up with TRBD1. With V trimmed by 6 bases and J by 7 bases, 6 bases remained unmatched. The length of the CDR3 is 14 residues. Germline V CDR1 and CDR2: DFQATT, SNEGSKA (reference sequence). CDR3: CSAATGGGNSPLHF. The CDR3 bases are TGCAGTGCCGCGACAGGGGGCGGCAATTCACCCCTCCACTTT.

Only a few counts were recorded for this clonotype. The V gene is TRBV6-1, the J gene TRBJ2-1; D may correspond to TRBD1 or TRBD2 (5 bases each). The germline gives CDR1 MNHNS, CDR2 SASEGT. The V end lost 3 bases, the J end lost 10 bases, and 19 bases lay between the germline ends. This CDR3 spans 15 amino acids. The DNA for the CDR3 is TGTGCCAGCAGTGAGGGGGATCTCAACGTTTGGGAGCAGTTCTTC. It specifies CASSEGDLNVWEQFF.

This clonotype was counted at least ten times. V is TRBV18 and J is TRBJ2-5; 7 nucleotides align to TRBD1. The germline CDR1 and CDR2 sequences are KGHSH and LQKENI. The CDR3 totals 14 residues. The V segment lost 5 bases and the J segment 0 bases; nucleotides outside the gene matches: 3. Here the CDR3 reads CASSATGDQETQYF. The CDR3 nucleotides read TGTGCCAGCTCAGCCACAGGGGACCAAGAGACCCAGTACTTC.

The J gene is TRBJ1-1, the V gene TRBV12-3 or TRBV12-4, with 7 bases matching TRBD1. CDR3 length equals 16 residues. Germline trimming cut 3 bases from V and 5 bases from J; bases unmatched to any gene: 12. The CDR3: CASSLRPLTGRTEAFF. CDR3 nucleotides: TGTGCCAGCAGTTTGCGGCCACTGACAGGGCGTACTGAAGCTTTCTTT.

The CDR3 protein is CASSQKSGVAYYEQYF. Here the CDR3 DNA reads TGTGCCAGCAGCCAAAAGTCGGGAGTGGCGTACTACGAGCAGTACTTC. The chain is built from TRBV3-1 and TRBJ2-7; tentatively, D is TRBD2 (6 bases). V gave up 2 bases and J gave up 3 bases, with 17 bases separating them. CDR1 LGHDT and CDR2 YNNKEL come from the germline V gene (reference sequence). The CDR3 length is 16 residues.

The chain carries TRBV12-3 or TRBV12-4 and TRBJ2-3, with TRBD2 identical over 8 bases. The CDR3 contains 17 residues. Trimming cost V 2 bases and J 0 bases; bases outside gene matches: 7. The CDR3 sequence is CASSLPPASGSTDTQYF. DNA for the CDR3: TGTGCCAGCAGTTTACCCCCCGCTAGCGGGAGCACAGATACGCAGTATTTT.

This clonotype has at least ten counts. This chain uses TRBV11-2 with TRBJ2-3; no clear D. The V end was cut by 0 bases, the J end by 10 bases, with 11 bases between. Germline V lookup: CDR1 SGHAT, CDR2 FQNNGV. The CDR3 has 13 residues. CDR3 amino acids: CASSLDRSAPQYF. For the CDR3, the DNA is TGTGCCAGCAGCTTAGATCGAAGCGCCCCGCAGTATTTT.

This clonotype was observed a handful of times. V gene TRBV4-3 combines with J gene TRBJ1-1, with TRBD1 as a possible D gene (5 bases). CDR3 length: 15 amino acids. Germline CDR1 is LGHNA and CDR2 is YSLEER. Trimming cost V 0 bases and J 1 base, with 9 bases left between them. The CDR3 loop is CASSQESGTNTEAFF. The CDR3 DNA reads as TGCGCCAGCAGCCAAGAATCCGGGACGAACACTGAAGCTTTCTTT.

The table lists this clonotype with many counts. The J gene is TRBJ2-2, the V gene TRBV29-1; 7 nucleotides agree with TRBD1. Trimming removed 7 bases from V and 4 bases from J; junction bases left unmatched: 12. This CDR3 region has 15 residues. Germline CDR1 SQVTM, CDR2 ANQGSEA. The CDR3 coding sequence is TGCAGCGCCGAAACAGGGGAATCGGTCACCGGGGAGCTGTTTTTT. Amino acid sequence: CSAETGESVTGELFF.

The chain is built from TRBV3-1 and TRBJ2-2; 7 positions agree with TRBD2. This CDR3 contains 14 residues. V lost 1 base and J lost 7; bases outside the gene matches: 3. Germline CDR1 is LGHDT and CDR2 is YNNKEL (reference sequence). The CDR3 coding sequence is TGTGCCAGCAGCCAAGCCAGGACTAGCGGGGAGCTGTTTTTT. Its translation is CASSQARTSGELFF.

This clonotype was recorded once. The rearrangement uses TRBV18 and TRBJ2-5; 9 bases are a match to TRBD2. The CDR3 length is 14 residues. With V trimmed by 2 bases and J by 4 bases, 2 bases remained unmatched. The germline gives CDR1 KGHSH, CDR2 LQKENI. The DNA of the CDR3 is TGTGCCAGCTCACCAGGGACTAGCCGAGAGACCCAGTACTTC. Its translation is CASSPGTSRETQYF.